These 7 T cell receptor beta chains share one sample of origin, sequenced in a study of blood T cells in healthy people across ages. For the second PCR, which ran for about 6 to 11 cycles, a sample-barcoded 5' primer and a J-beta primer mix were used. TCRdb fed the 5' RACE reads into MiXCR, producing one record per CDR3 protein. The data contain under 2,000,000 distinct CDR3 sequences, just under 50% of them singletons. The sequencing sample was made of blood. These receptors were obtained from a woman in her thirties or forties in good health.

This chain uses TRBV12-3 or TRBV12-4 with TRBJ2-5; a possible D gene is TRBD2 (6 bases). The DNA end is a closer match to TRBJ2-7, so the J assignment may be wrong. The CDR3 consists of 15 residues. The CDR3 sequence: CASRLGTPSSNEQYF. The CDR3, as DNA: TGTGCCAGCAGGCTTGGGACTCCCTCTTCGAACGAGCAGTACTTC.

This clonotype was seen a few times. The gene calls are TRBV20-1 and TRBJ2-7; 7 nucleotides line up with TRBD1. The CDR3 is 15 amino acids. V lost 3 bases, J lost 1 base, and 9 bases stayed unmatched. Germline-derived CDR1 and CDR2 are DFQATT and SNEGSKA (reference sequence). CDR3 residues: CSASPERGRSYEQYF. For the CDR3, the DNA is TGCAGTGCTAGCCCCGAGAGGGGGCGATCCTACGAGCAGTACTTC.

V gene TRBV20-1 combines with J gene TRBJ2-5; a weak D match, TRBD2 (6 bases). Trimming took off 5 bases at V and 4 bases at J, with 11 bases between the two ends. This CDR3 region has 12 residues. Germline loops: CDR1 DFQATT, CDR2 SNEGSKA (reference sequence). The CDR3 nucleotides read TGCAGTGCTCGACTAGAGGCAGAGACCCAGTACTTC. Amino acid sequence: CSARLEAETQYF.

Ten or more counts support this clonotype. CDR3 region: CASSSQGAYEQYF. The CDR3 nucleotides read TGTGCCAGCAGTTCGCAGGGGGCCTACGAGCAGTACTTC. The chain uses TRBV7-2 and TRBJ2-7; 7 bases align to TRBD1. The V gene end was trimmed by 6 bases and the J gene end by 2 bases; junction bases not matched to a gene: 4. Germline CDR1 SGHTA, CDR2 FQGNSA. The CDR3 is 13 amino acids.

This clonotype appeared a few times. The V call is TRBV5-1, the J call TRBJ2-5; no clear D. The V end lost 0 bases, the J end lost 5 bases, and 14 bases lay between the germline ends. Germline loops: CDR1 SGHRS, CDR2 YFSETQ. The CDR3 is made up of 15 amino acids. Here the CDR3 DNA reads TGCGCCAGCAGCTTGGTTCCGGCGAAGGAGGAGACCCAGTACTTC. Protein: CASSLVPAKEETQYF.

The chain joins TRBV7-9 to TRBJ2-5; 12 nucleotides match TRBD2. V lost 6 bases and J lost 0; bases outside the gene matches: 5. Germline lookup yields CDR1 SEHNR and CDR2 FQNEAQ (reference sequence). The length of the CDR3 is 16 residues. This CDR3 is CASRSTSGGYQETQYF. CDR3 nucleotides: TGTGCCAGCAGGTCAACTAGCGGGGGGTACCAAGAGACCCAGTACTTC.

Here the CDR3 DNA reads TGTGCCAGCAGCTCCGGGACTCCGTTCCGTTTTGAGGGCTACACCTTC. It translates to CASSSGTPFRFEGYTF. This chain connects TRBV5-5 to TRBJ1-2; D might be TRBD1 (5 bases). With 3 bases removed from V and 8 bases from J, the gap between germline ends came to 23 bases. The germline gives CDR1 SGHKS, CDR2 YYEKEE (reference sequence). The CDR3 totals 16 residues.